A selection of T cell receptor beta chains follows, all from one sample in a study of molecular identifiers for immune sequencing clone quantification. One entry per CDR3 protein, called by TCRdb with MiXCR from the PCR reads. The top ten hold around 0.8% of the sample, which has 490,000 or so distinct CDR3 sequences, about 26% seen once. The sample was naive CD8+ T cells from blood, with Jurkat cell RNA spiked in. These receptors were collected from a human donor in good health. Some libraries in this study had Jurkat cell RNA spiked in. The CDR3 runs from the conserved cysteine through the conserved F or W. A D gene is named only where the DNA matches it firmly. Not all rows give a size; the values are once, few, many and, for expanded clones, a class.

CDR3 DNA,CDR3 protein,V gene,J gene,clone size,D gene
TGTGCCAGCAGTCCGGGACAGGGCTACAACTATGGCTACACCTTC,CASSPGQGYNYGYTF,TRBV2,TRBJ1-2,few,TRBD1
TGTGCCAGCAGTGAATTTCGACTAGCGGTCGATGAGCAGTTCTTC,CASSEFRLAVDEQFF,TRBV25-1,TRBJ2-1,few,TRBD2
TGCGCCAGCAGCGCGGGACTACGTTTTAGCTCTAACACCGGGGAGCTGTTTTTT,CASSAGLRFSSNTGELFF,TRBV4-3,TRBJ2-2,few,TRBD2
TGCAGTGCCGAGATACTAGCGGGAGCCACAGATACGCAGTATTTT,CSAEILAGATDTQYF,TRBV20-1,TRBJ2-3,few,TRBD2
TGTGCCAGCAGCTTAGCGGGACAATACACCGGGGAGCTGTTTTTT,CASSLAGQYTGELFF,TRBV7-6,TRBJ2-2,few,.
TGTGCCAGCAGCCTCCCGGGACAGCGCGGGGAGCAGTACTTC,CASSLPGQRGEQYF,TRBV7-9,TRBJ2-7,many,TRBD1
TGCGCCAGCAGCCTTAGCGGGGGGGCAGGAGATACGCAGTATTTT,CASSLSGGAGDTQYF,TRBV4-1,TRBJ2-3,.,TRBD2
TGTGCCAGCAGCCTAACGGTTGCAGAGCAGTACTTC,CASSLTVAEQYF,TRBV11-2,TRBJ2-7,few,.
TGTGCCAGCAGTCCCCTAGCGGGGGGCGAGGTTTTC,CASSPLAGGEVF,TRBV27,TRBJ2-7,few,TRBD2
TGTGCCACTGCACAGGTGTCCTACGAGCAGTACTTC,CATAQVSYEQYF,TRBV10-3,TRBJ2-7,.,.
TGTGCCACCAGCAGAGAAAAGAACCTTGGAAACACCATATATTTT,CATSREKNLGNTIYF,TRBV15,TRBJ1-3,few,.
TGTGCCAGTATAGCGGGGGGAGAGGCAGATACGCAGTATTTT,CASIAGGEADTQYF,TRBV13,TRBJ2-3,many,TRBD2
TGTGCCACCAGCAGAGACAGACTAGCGGCCTACAATGAGCAGTTCTTC,CATSRDRLAAYNEQFF,TRBV15,TRBJ2-1,few,TRBD2
TGTGCCAGCAGCTTGCGGACAGGGGAGTACGAGACCCAGTACTTC,CASSLRTGEYETQYF,TRBV7-9,TRBJ2-5,.,TRBD1
TGCGCCAGCAGCCACAATGGAGGCTTTAAGGTACCTAGCACAGATACGCAGTATTTT,CASSHNGGFKVPSTDTQYF,TRBV4-1,TRBJ2-3,.,.
TGTGCCAGCAGCTTAAGAGGACCCGAGACCCAGTCCTTC,CASSLRGPETQSF,TRBV13,TRBJ2-5,.,.
TGTGCCAGCAGCTTCGGGACAGGCTCCTACAATGAGCAGTTCTTC,CASSFGTGSYNEQFF,TRBV5-4,TRBJ2-1,few,TRBD1
TGTGCCAGCAGTTTTAGGGGGGATCTGCCCCTCCACTTT,CASSFRGDLPLHF,TRBV27,TRBJ1-6,few,.
TGTGCCAGCAGTGGATGGGGCGCGGGAGGCCGCACAGATACGCAGTATTTT,CASSGWGAGGRTDTQYF,TRBV6-1,TRBJ2-3,.,TRBD2
TGTGCCATCAGCGAATCCGGGACAGTGAGACCGATTCAAGAGACCCAGTACTTC,CAISESGTVRPIQETQYF,TRBV10-3,TRBJ2-5,.,TRBD1
TGTGCCAGCAGTTTTGTCTTAGGGCAGCCGAACACTGAAGCTTTCTTT,CASSFVLGQPNTEAFF,TRBV12-3/TRBV12-4,TRBJ1-1,few,.
TGTGCCAGCAGCTCTGGCGGGACTAGCGCCAACATTCAGTACTTC,CASSSGGTSANIQYF,TRBV5-6,TRBJ2-4,.,TRBD2
TGCAGCGTTGAACCATGGACAGGCCAGTCCTATGGCTACACCTTC,CSVEPWTGQSYGYTF,TRBV29-1,TRBJ1-2,.,TRBD1
TGCGCCAGCAGTCAACTAGGATCAGGTCCAGGGGTCTACGAGCAGTACTTC,CASSQLGSGPGVYEQYF,TRBV4-3,TRBJ2-7,.,.
TGCGCCAGCAGCCAAGACCGAGGGGGCAACTACGAGCAGTACTTC,CASSQDRGGNYEQYF,TRBV4-3,TRBJ2-7,.,TRBD1
TGTGCCAGCAGCCTAACACGACTCAACCAAGAGACCCAGTACTTC,CASSLTRLNQETQYF,TRBV28,TRBJ2-5,few,.
TGTGCCAGCAGTGAATTGGGGACAGGGTCTTATGAGCAGTTCTTC,CASSELGTGSYEQFF,TRBV2,TRBJ2-1,many,TRBD1
TGTGCCTGGAGTAGGGGGACTAGCTCTGTAAGTGAGCAGTTCTTC,CAWSRGTSSVSEQFF,TRBV30,TRBJ2-1,.,TRBD2
TGTGCCAGCAGCTTAAACAGGGGGGCCTACGAGCAGTACTTC,CASSLNRGAYEQYF,TRBV5-3,TRBJ2-7,.,TRBD1
TGTGCCAGCAGCAACAGGGACAATTTGAACACTGAAGCTTTCTTT,CASSNRDNLNTEAFF,TRBV21-1,TRBJ1-1,.,.
TGTGCCAGCAGCTTCCAGACCCAAGAGACCCAGTACTTC,CASSFQTQETQYF,TRBV5-4,TRBJ2-5,many,.
TGTGCCAGCAGCGTAGGGGGGTCGAGTGGGAGCGGCGAAGAGACCCAGTACTTC,CASSVGGSSGSGEETQYF,TRBV9,TRBJ2-5,few,.
TGTGCCAGCACCATCCTGGACAGCCAGACCAAAAACATTCAGTACTTC,CASTILDSQTKNIQYF,TRBV2,TRBJ2-4,many,.
TGTGCCACCAGTGATTTCGATGAGCCCGGGGGTCAGTTCTTC,CATSDFDEPGGQFF,TRBV24-1,TRBJ2-1,.,.
TGCGCCAGCAGCCCCGGGATATCCTACGAGCAGTACTTC,CASSPGISYEQYF,TRBV4-3,TRBJ2-7,many,.
TGCGCCAGCAGCTCTGATTCGACAGTTTCGACCGGGGAGCTGTTTTTT,CASSSDSTVSTGELFF,TRBV5-1,TRBJ2-2,many,.
TGTGCCAGCAGCTCTCTCCTGGGGGAGCAGTACTTC,CASSSLLGEQYF,TRBV7-8,TRBJ2-7,.,.
TGCAGTGCTCCTACAGGGAGCGTAGATGGCTACACCTTC,CSAPTGSVDGYTF,TRBV20-1,TRBJ1-2,.,.
TGTGCCAGCAGTGAAGACAGGGCCCTCTACAATGAGCAGTTCTTC,CASSEDRALYNEQFF,TRBV6-1,TRBJ2-1,few,.
TGTGCCAGCAGCTTTTCAGGGGAGGGGACACATAATTCACCCCTCCACTTT,CASSFSGEGTHNSPLHF,TRBV7-9,TRBJ1-6,few,.
TGTGCCAGCAGCCAGCTATCAGGATCTCCTGGAAAACTGTTTTTT,CASSQLSGSPGKLFF,TRBV16,TRBJ1-4,many,.
TGTGCCAGCAGCTTCCTTGAAGCTTTCTTT,CASSFLEAFF,TRBV7-9,TRBJ1-1,few,.
TGTGTCAGCAGCTTAGGGGAGTTTGGCACAGATACGCAGTATTTT,CVSSLGEFGTDTQYF,TRBV11-2,TRBJ2-3,.,.
TGTGCCAGCAGTTTATCAATTGGGGGACAGTCTATCGACGAGCAGTACTTC,CASSLSIGGQSIDEQYF,TRBV27,TRBJ2-7,few,TRBD1
TGTGCCTGGTCCCCTTCGGGCTACACTGAAGCTTTCTTT,CAWSPSGYTEAFF,TRBV30,TRBJ1-1,few,.
TGTGCCAGCAGCAAAGGGGCTAGCGACCTCTACAATGAGCAGTTCTTC,CASSKGASDLYNEQFF,TRBV21-1,TRBJ2-1,.,.
TGTGCCAGCAGTTTAGCAGGAAGGAACACCGGGGAGCTGTTTTTT,CASSLAGRNTGELFF,TRBV12-3/TRBV12-4,TRBJ2-2,many,.